This TCR beta chain is from a study of technical replicates of blood from a few donors. The method was immunoSEQ multiplex PCR; TCRdb's version includes in-frame clones alone and lacks a portion of them. There are around 78,000 clones in the sample; 94% occur only once, and around 0.25% lies in the top ten. The specimen was T cells isolated from PBMCs. The TCR comes from a human donor in good health.

CDR3 in amino acids: CASSVAGYEKLFF. The CDR3 coding sequence is TGTGCCAGCAGCGTAGCAGGGTACGAAAAACTGTTTTTT. The chain joins TRBV28 to TRBJ1-4; tentatively, D is TRBD1 (5 bases). The germline V gene has CDR1 MDHEN and CDR2 SYDVKM. V was pared by 6 bases and J by 8 bases, with 13 bases between. The CDR3 runs to 13 residues. The full variable domain, its missing parts supplied by reference TRBV28 and TRBJ1-4, is DVKVTQSSRYLVKRTGEKVFLECVQDMDHENMFWYRQDPGLGLRLIYFSYDVKMKEKGDIPEGYSVSREKKERFSLILESASTNQTSMYLCASSVAGYEKLFFGSGTQLSVL.